This T cell receptor (beta chain) appears in the sequencing data of a study of T cells expressing NK-cell markers. TCRdb derives one entry per CDR3 protein from the 5' RACE reads, leaving out DNA. Its table records 550,000 to 600,000 distinct CDR3 sequences. The CDR3 is 15 residues long. Germline V gene data show CDR1 as SGDLS and CDR2 as YYNGEE. Sequenced: blood T cells: a sorted CD56 or NKG2C T cell subset, CD4+ or CD8+ T cells, or bulk PBMC T cells (not recorded which). This receptor was identified in a man aged 18 to 35 in good health. The chain links TRBV9 to TRBJ2-3; TCRdb indicates TRBD2, and absent DNA this call remains unverified. This CDR3 reads CASSVGLADTDTQYF. Full variable domain (rest looked up from reference TRBV9 and TRBJ2-3): DSGVTQTPKHLITATGQRVTLRCSPRSGDLSVYWYQQSLDQGLQFLIQYYNGEERAKGNILERFSAQQFPDLHSELNLSSLELGDSALYFCASSVGLADTDTQYFGPGTRLTVL.